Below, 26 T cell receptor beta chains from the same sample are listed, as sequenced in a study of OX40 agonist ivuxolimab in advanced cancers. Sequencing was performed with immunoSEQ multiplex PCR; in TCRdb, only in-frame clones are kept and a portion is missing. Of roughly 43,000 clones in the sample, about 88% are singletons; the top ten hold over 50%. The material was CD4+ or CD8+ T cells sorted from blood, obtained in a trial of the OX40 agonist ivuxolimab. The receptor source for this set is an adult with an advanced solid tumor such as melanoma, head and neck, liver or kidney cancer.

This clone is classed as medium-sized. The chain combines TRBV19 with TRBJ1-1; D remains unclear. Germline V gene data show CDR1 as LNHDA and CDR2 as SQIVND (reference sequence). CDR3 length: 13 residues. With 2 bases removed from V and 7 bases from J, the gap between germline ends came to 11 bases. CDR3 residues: CASSIKRDSEAFF. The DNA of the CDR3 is TGTGCCAGTAGTATAAAGAGGGATAGTGAAGCTTTCTTT.

The CDR3 protein is CASSESERNEQFF. The DNA of the CDR3 is TGCGCCAGCAGTGAGTCGGAAAGGAATGAGCAGTTCTTC. The J gene is TRBJ2-1, the V gene TRBV10-1; D ambiguous. Germline V gene lookup returns CDR1 WNHNN and CDR2 SYGVQD (reference sequence). CDR3 length: 13 amino acids. V was shortened by 0 bases and J by 7 bases, with 7 bases between the two germline ends.

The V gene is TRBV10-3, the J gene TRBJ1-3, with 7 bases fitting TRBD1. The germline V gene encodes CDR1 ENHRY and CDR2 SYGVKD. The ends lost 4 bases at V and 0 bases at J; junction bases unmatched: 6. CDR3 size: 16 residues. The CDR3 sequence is CAISGQTGPSGNTIYF. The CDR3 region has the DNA TGTGCCATCAGTGGTCAGACAGGGCCCTCTGGAAACACCATATATTTT.

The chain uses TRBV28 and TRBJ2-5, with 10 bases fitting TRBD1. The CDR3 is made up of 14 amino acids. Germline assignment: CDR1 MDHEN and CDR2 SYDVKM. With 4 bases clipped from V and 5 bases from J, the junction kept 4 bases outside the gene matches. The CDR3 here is CASSWTGGMETQYF. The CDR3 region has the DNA TGTGCCAGCAGTTGGACAGGGGGAATGGAGACCCAGTACTTC.

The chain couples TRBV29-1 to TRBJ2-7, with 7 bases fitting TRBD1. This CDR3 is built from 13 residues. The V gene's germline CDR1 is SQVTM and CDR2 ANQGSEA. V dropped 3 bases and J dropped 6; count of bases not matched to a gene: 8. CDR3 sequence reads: CSVEWQGVGEQYF. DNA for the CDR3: TGCAGCGTTGAGTGGCAGGGGGTTGGCGAGCAGTACTTC.

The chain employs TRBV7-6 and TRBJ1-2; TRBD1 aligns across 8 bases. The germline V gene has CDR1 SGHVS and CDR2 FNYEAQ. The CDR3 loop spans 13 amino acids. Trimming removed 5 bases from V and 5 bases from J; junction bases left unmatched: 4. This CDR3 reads CASSTGTGYGYTF. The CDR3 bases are TGTGCCAGCAGCACTGGGACAGGTTATGGCTACACCTTC.

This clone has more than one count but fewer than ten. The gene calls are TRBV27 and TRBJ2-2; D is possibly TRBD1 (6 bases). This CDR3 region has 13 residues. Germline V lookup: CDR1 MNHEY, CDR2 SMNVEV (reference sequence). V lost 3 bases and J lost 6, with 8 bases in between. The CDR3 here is CASSFEGAGELFF. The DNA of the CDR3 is TGTGCCAGCAGTTTCGAGGGGGCCGGGGAGCTGTTTTTT.

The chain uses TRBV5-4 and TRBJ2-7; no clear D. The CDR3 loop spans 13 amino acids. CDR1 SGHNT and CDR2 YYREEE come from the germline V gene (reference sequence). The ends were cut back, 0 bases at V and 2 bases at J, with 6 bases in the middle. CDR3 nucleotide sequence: TGTGCCAGCAGCTTGGCAGGTACCTACGAGCAGTACTTC. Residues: CASSLAGTYEQYF. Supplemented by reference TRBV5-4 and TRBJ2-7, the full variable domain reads ETGVTQSPTHLIKTRGQQVTLRCSSQSGHNTVSWYQQALGQGPQFIFQYYREEENGRGNFPPRFSGLQFPNYSSELNVNALELDDSALYLCASSLAGTYEQYFGPGTRLTVT.

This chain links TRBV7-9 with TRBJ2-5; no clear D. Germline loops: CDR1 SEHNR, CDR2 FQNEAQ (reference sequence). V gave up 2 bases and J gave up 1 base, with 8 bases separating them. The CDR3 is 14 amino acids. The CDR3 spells CASSLSGTQETQYF. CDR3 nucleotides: TGTGCCAGCAGCTTATCGGGTACCCAAGAGACCCAGTACTTC. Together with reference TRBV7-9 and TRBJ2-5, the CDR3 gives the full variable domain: DTGVSQNPRHKITKRGQNVTFRCDPISEHNRLYWYRQTLGQGPEFLTYFQNEAQLEKSRLLSDRFSAERPKGSFSTLEIQRTEQGDSAMYLCASSLSGTQETQYFGPGTRLLVL.

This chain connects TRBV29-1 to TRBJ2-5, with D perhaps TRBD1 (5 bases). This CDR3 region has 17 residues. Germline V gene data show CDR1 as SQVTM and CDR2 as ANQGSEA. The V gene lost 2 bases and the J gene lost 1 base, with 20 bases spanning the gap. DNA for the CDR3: TGCAGCGTTGAAAGGAGTTTAGCAGGGTCGGTCCAAGAGACCCAGTACTTC. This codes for CSVERSLAGSVQETQYF. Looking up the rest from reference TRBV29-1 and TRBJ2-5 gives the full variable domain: SAVISQKPSRDICQRGTSLTIQCQVDSQVTMMFWYRQQPGQSLTLIATANQGSEATYESGFVIDKFPISRPNLTFSTLTVSNMSPEDSSIYLCSVERSLAGSVQETQYFGPGTRLLVL.

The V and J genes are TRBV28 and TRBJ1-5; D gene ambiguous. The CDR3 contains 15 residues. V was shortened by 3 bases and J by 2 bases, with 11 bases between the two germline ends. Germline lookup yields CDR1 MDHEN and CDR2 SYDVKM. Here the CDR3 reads CASSLRPLGNQPQHF. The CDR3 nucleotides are TGTGCCAGCAGTTTGCGACCTCTCGGCAATCAGCCCCAGCATTTT.

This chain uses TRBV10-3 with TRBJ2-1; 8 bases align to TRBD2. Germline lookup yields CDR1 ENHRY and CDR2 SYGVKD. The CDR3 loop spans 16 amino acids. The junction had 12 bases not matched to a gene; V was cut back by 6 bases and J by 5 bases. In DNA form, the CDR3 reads TGTGCCATCAGAGACGGACCTGCGGGAGGTAACAATGAGCAGTTCTTC. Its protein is CAIRDGPAGGNNEQFF.

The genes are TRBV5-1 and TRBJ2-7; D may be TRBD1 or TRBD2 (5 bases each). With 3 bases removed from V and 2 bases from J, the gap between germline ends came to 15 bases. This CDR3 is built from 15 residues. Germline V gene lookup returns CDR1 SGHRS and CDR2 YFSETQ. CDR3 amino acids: CASSSPGPPTYEQYF. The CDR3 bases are TGCGCCAGCAGCTCCCCGGGACCGCCAACCTACGAGCAGTACTTC.

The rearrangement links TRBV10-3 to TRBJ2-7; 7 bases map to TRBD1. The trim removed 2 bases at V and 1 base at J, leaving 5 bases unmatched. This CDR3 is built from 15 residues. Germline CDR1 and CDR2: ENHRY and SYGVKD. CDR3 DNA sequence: TGTGCCATCAGTGAGCCGAGACAGGGTTCCTACGAGCAGTACTTC. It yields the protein CAISEPRQGSYEQYF.

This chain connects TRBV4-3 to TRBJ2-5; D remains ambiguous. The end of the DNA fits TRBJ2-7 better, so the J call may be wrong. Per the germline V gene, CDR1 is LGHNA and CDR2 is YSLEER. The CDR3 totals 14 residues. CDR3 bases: TGCGCCAGCAGCCAAGATAGCCAGTTCTACGAGCAGTACTTC. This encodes CASSQDSQFYEQYF.

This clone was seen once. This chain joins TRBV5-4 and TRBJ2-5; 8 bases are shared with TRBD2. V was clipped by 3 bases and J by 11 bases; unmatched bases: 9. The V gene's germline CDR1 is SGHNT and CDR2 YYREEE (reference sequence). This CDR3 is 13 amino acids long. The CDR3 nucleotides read TGTGCCAGCAGCTCAGGACTAGCAGGAGAGCAGTACTTC. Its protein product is CASSSGLAGEQYF.

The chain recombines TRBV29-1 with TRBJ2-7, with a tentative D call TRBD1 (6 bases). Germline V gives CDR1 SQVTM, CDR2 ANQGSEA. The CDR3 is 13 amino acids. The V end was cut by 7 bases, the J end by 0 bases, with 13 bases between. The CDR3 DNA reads TGCAGCGCTAGGGACAAAAGCTCCTACGAGCAGTACTTC. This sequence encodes CSARDKSSYEQYF.

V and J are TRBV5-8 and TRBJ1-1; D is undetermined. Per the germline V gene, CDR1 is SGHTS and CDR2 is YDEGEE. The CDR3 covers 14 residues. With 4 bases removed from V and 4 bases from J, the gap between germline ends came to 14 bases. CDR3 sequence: CASSRWVGSTEAFF. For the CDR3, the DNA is TGTGCCAGCAGCCGCTGGGTGGGGAGCACTGAAGCTTTCTTT.

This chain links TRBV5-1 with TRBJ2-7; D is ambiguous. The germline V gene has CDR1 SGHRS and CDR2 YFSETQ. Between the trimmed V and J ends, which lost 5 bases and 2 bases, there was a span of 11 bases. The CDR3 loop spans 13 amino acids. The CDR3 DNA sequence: TGCGCCAGCAGGGCCGGGTCGCCCTACGAGCAGTACTTC. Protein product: CASRAGSPYEQYF.

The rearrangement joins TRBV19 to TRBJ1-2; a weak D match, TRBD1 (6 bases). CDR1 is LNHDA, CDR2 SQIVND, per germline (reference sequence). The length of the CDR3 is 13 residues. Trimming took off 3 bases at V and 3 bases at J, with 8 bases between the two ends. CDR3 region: CASSIDRYYGYTF. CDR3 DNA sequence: TGTGCCAGTAGTATCGACAGGTACTATGGCTACACCTTC.

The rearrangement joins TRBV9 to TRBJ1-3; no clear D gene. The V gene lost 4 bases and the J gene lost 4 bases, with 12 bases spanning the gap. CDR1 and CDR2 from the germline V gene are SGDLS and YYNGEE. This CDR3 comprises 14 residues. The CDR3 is CASSPSRVGNTIYF. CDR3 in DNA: TGTGCCAGCAGCCCTTCCCGGGTGGGAAACACCATATATTTT.

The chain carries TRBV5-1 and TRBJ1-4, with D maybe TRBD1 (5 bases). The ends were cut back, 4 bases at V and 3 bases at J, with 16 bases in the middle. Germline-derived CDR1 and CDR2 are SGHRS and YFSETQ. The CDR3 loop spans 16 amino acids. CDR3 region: CASSPQEGTPNEKLFF. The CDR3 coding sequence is TGCGCCAGCAGCCCCCAGGAGGGGACCCCTAATGAAAAACTGTTTTTT.

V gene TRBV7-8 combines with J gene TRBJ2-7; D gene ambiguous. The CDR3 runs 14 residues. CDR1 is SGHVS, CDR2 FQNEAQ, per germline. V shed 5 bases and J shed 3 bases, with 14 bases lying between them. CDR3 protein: CASSRAPVLYEQYF. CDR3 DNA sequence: TGTGCCAGCAGCCGTGCCCCGGTCCTCTACGAGCAGTACTTC.

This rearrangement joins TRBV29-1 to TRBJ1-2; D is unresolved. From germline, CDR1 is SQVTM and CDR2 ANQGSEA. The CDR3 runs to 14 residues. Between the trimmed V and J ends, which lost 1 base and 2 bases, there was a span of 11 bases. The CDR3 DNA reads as TGCAGCGTTGAAGTTGGCAGACTAAACTATGGCTACACCTTC. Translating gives CSVEVGRLNYGYTF.

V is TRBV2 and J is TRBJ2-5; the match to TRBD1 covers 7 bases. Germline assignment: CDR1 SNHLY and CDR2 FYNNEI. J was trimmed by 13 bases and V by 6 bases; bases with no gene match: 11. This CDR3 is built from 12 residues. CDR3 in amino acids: CASRARQGSWYF. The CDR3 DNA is TGTGCCAGCAGGGCTAGACAGGGAAGCTGGTACTTC. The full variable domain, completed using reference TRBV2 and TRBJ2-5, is EPEVTQTPSHQVTQMGQEVILRCVPISNHLYFYWYRQILGQKVEFLVSFYNNEISEKSEIFDDQFSVERPDGSNFTLKIRSTKLEDSAMYFCASRARQGSWYFGPGTRLLVL.

CDR3 nucleotide sequence: TGTGCCAGCAGCTTCATACAGGGGTTTTATTCACCCCTCCACTTT. Translated: CASSFIQGFYSPLHF. The rearrangement uses TRBV7-9 and TRBJ1-6; TRBD1 aligns across 7 bases. The junction had 7 bases not matched to a gene; V was cut back by 3 bases and J by 8 bases. The CDR3 covers 15 residues. The germline V gene has CDR1 SEHNR and CDR2 FQNEAQ (reference sequence).